The present TCR beta chain was sequenced within a study of blood T cell repertoires in COVID-19 (dated by TCRdb to 2020 to 2022). With regard to the full study: Samples from collaborators originated in the United States, Italy and Spain and spanned both the acute and convalescent phases of COVID-19. The prospective study material was composed of cDNA or gDNA derived from T cells, B-cell-depleted T cells, or PBMCs. Deeply sampled blood TCRbeta repertoires from subjects exposed to, actively infected with, or recovered from COVID-19 were included in the dataset. A freely available public database, intended as a resource for researchers studying the immune response to SARS-CoV-2, is where the repertoires were released. Samples came from the ongoing ImmuneRACE study (first 160 participants) plus 1,254 subjects from 6 global collaborators. A de-identified subject ID, COVID-19 status, age in years and sex were almost always included in the sample metadata. Where HLA class I and class II types were available, the types were taken from metadata supplied by the sample provider, not from assay-based typing.

Another Seattle source contributed samples from volunteer blood donors who had recovered from COVID-19. The collaborating institutions used their own protocols to collect whole blood in K2EDTA tubes. For TCRbeta analysis, collaborator samples were shipped as frozen whole blood, as isolated PBMCs, or as DNA extracted from either sample type. TCRbeta CDR3 regions were amplified from genomic DNA using the immunoSEQ Assay, a bias-controlled multiplex PCR. As for the original processing: The number of nucleated cells in each sample was estimated by amplification of reference gene primers within the assay. To quantify the absolute abundance of each unique TCRbeta CDR3 rearrangement, sequence reads were collapsed and filtered. For each sample, productive Simpson clonality was calculated as the square root of Simpson's diversity index over productive rearrangements. Entries here come from immuneACCESS through TCRdb and include only in-frame sequences with V and J called. Some clones fail to appear in such tables; in the studies checked, an unresolved V gene covers under half of the shortfall, and the cause of the remainder is unknown. V and J calls and clone size follow that table, whereas D and trimming were derived from the DNA. The sample table holds 230,000 or so clones, of which approximately 92% were seen once. About 4.5% of the sample lies in the top ten.

Trimming costs V 9 bases and J 2 bases, and their ends lie 22 bases apart. CDR1 LNHDA and CDR2 SQIVND are derived from the germline V gene (reference sequence). Inclusive of the bounding cysteine and phenylalanine, the CDR3 is 16 residues long. Only the CDR3 part of the read is kept: 48 bases, read in frame from the first base. Overall study outcomes, separate from this receptor: How much clinical and demographic metadata was included differed by source and by participant, and the metadata was provided uncurated.

To note about this clone: Its recognized antigen is unknown. Base quality data are lacking; no much larger clone is found one base away.

Source material: peripheral blood. This sequence was found in a woman in her thirties or forties who had recovered from COVID-19. The receptor chain draws on TRBV19 and TRBJ1-1; the D gene is possibly TRBD1, with 6 bases matching. The DNA reads as follows: TGTGCCAGCCAAAAAGCCCCGGGACATATTAACACTGAAGCTTTCTTT. Translation gives CASQKAPGHINTEAFF.